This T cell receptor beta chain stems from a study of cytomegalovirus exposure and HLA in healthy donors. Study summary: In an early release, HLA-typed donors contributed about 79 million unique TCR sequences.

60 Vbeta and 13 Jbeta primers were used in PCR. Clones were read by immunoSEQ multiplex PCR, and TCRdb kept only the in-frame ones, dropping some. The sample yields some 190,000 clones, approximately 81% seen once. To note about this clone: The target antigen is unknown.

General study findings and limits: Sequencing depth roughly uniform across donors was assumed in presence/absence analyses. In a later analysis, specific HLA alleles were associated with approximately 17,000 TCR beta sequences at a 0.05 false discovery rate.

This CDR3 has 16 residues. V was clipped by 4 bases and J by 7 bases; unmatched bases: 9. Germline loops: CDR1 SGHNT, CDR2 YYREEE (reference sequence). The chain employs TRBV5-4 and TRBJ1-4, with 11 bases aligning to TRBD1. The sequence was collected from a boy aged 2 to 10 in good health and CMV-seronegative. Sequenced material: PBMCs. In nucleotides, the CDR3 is TGTGCCAGCAGCACCGGACAGGGGGCTTGGGGTGAAAAACTGTTTTTT. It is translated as CASSTGQGAWGEKLFF.